This T cell receptor beta chain was identified in a study of blood T cells in healthy people across ages. Study-level information: When template switching was applied, about one barcoded beta molecule was captured per two T cells. Study findings and constraints: When set beside aged donors, long-lived donors presented more naive CD4+ cells and higher diversity.

J lost 8 bases, V lost 0 bases, and 2 bases had no gene match. The CDR3 is 14 amino acids. Germline values: CDR1 MNHEY, CDR2 SMNVEV (reference sequence). This clonotype was picked up a small number of times. No antigen is known for it. PCR was performed a second time for about 7 to 11 cycles using a sample-barcoded 5' primer and a J-beta primer mix. TCRdb ran MiXCR on the 5' RACE reads and lists one entry per CDR3 protein. This sample has about 1,800,000 distinct CDR3 sequences, with roughly 27% found just once. Total RNA, at least 5 micrograms per sample, was extracted from PBMCs. The sequence derives from a young woman in good health. This chain uses TRBV27 with TRBJ2-1; 9 positions match TRBD2. Specimen: blood. The CDR3 DNA follows: TGTGCCAGCAGTTTATCGCGGGGGGGTCATGAGCAGTTCTTC. Its translation is CASSLSRGGHEQFF.